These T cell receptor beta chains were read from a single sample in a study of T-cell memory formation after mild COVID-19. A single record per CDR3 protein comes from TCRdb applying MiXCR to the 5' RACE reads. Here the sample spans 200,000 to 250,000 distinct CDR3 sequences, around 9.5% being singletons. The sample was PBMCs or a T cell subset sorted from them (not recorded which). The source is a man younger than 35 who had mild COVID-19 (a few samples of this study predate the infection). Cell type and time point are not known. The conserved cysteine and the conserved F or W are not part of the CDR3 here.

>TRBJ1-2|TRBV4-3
ASSQASGQTNYGYT
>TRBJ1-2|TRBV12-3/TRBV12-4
ASGQNYGYT
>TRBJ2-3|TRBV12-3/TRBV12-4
ASRAKGQTSDTQY
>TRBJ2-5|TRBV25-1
ASSDIQRGDQETQY
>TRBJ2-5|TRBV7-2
ASSLRRAQETQY
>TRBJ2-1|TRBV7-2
ASSVRGRGEPYNEQF
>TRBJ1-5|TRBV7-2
ASSADRIQPQH
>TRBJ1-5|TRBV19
ASSIGDDQPQH
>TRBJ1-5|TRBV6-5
ASSEGPGRQH
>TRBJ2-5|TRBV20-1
SARHRKEAVQETQY
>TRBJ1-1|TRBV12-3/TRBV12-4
ASSTRLGSLGTEAF
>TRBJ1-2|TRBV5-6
ASSSVWPEGAGGYT
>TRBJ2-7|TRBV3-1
ASSLSRGYDEQY
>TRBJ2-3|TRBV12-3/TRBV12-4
ASSLRRVWGAIPDTQY
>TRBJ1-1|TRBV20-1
SARPYPAGADEAF
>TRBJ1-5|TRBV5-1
ASSLAGTVNQPQH